This is a list of T cell receptor beta chains from one sample in a study of PD-1 blockade in classical Hodgkin lymphoma. Sequencing was performed with immunoSEQ multiplex PCR; in TCRdb, only in-frame clones are kept and a portion is missing. The sample has about 40,000 clones, around 70% seen once. The input for sequencing was peripheral blood mononuclear cells (PBMCs), taken before the second cycle of nivolumab. These receptors all stem from a human donor with classical Hodgkin lymphoma. Both conserved end residues are part of each CDR3. D genes are given only for firm matches. Rows may omit the clone size; those that give it use once, few, many or a size class.

TRBV4-3	.	.	TRBJ1-1	CASSQNLQLLMNTEAFF	TGCGCCAGCAGCCAAAATCTACAGCTCCTAATGAACACTGAAGCTTTCTTT
TRBV27	.	.	TRBJ1-2	CASSPTGIVFHLGSSHGYTF	TGTGCCAGCAGTCCTACGGGGATCGTTTTTCATCTCGGGTCCTCTCATGGCTACACCTTC
TRBV29-1	.	.	TRBJ1-2	CSGGGQSYGYTF	TGCAGCGGAGGAGGGCAGTCCTATGGCTACACCTTC
TRBV21-1	.	.	TRBJ1-1	CASSIQTGRGTEAFF	TGTGCCAGCAGCATACAGACAGGGAGAGGGACTGAAGCTTTCTTT
TRBV10-3	.	.	TRBJ2-1	CAISGTGGNEQFF	TGTGCCATCAGTGGAACCGGGGGCAATGAGCAGTTCTTC
TRBV6-5	.	.	TRBJ1-1	CASSYLTQNTEAFF	TGTGCCAGCAGTTACCTAACACAGAACACTGAAGCTTTCTTT
TRBV19	.	.	TRBJ1-2	CASSATGLSGYTF	TGTGCCAGTAGCGCCACAGGGCTTAGTGGCTACACCTTC
TRBV5-6	.	.	TRBJ1-5	CASSLGVNQPQHF	TGTGCCAGCAGCTTGGGGGTGAATCAGCCCCAGCATTTT
TRBV14	once	TRBD1	TRBJ1-1	CASSQAGQGMLDTEAFF	TGTGCCAGCAGCCAAGCGGGACAGGGTATGTTAGACACTGAAGCTTTCTTT
TRBV19	once	.	TRBJ2-2	CASSGHLGELFF	TGTGCCAGTAGTGGCCACTTAGGGGAGCTGTTTTTT
TRBV23-1	few	.	TRBJ2-5	CASSQSRLANQETQYF	TGCGCCAGCAGTCAATCCCGTCTAGCGAACCAAGAGACCCAGTACTTC
TRBV11-3	.	.	TRBJ1-4	CASSRRAPNEKLFF	TGTGCCAGCAGCCGCAGGGCCCCTAATGAAAAACTGTTTTTT
TRBV28	.	TRBD1	TRBJ2-7	CASSLDRAHEQYF	TGTGCCAGCAGTCTAGACAGGGCCCACGAGCAGTACTTC
TRBV27	.	TRBD1	TRBJ1-1	CASRTDRVLNTEAFF	TGTGCCAGCAGGACTGACAGGGTTCTGAACACTGAAGCTTTCTTT
TRBV13	.	.	TRBJ1-1	CASSPLGSQGTEAFF	TGTGCCAGCAGCCCCCTCGGCAGCCAGGGCACTGAAGCTTTCTTT
TRBV5-1	.	TRBD2	TRBJ2-1	CASGAGLAGGNYNEQFF	TGCGCCAGCGGCGCCGGACTAGCGGGTGGTAACTACAATGAGCAGTTCTTC
TRBV18	.	TRBD1	TRBJ2-7	CASSPPMTGPLEQYF	TGTGCCAGCTCACCACCCATGACAGGGCCCCTCGAGCAGTACTTC
TRBV25-1	.	TRBD2	TRBJ2-7	CASSLAGSYEQYF	TGTGCCAGCAGCCTAGCGGGCTCCTACGAGCAGTACTTC
TRBV30	few	TRBD1	TRBJ1-1	CAWSVGTGEAEAFF	TGTGCCTGGAGTGTGGGTACAGGGGAAGCTGAAGCTTTCTTT
TRBV7-2	.	TRBD1	TRBJ2-3	CASSLLPGTGTSDTQYF	TGTGCCAGCAGCCTCTTACCCGGGACAGGGACTTCAGATACGCAGTATTTT
TRBV5-4	.	.	TRBJ2-3	CASSLALGTDTQYF	TGTGCCAGCAGCTTGGCGCTGGGGACAGATACGCAGTATTTT
TRBV5-1	few	.	TRBJ2-1	CASSSLPSSYNEQFF	TGCGCCAGCAGCTCACTACCGAGCTCCTACAATGAGCAGTTCTTC
TRBV10-3	few	.	TRBJ1-4	CAARGGADEKLFF	TGTGCCGCCAGGGGCGGGGCTGACGAAAAACTGTTTTTT
TRBV28	.	.	TRBJ2-2	CASSWVAGTGELFF	TGTGCCAGCAGTTGGGTAGCAGGGACCGGGGAGCTGTTTTTT
TRBV6-1	.	TRBD2	TRBJ2-3	CASSAGLAETDTQYF	TGTGCCAGCAGTGCCGGACTAGCGGAAACAGATACGCAGTATTTT
TRBV9	.	.	TRBJ2-3	CASSENVGPPMDTQYF	TGTGCCAGCAGCGAAAACGTGGGCCCTCCTATGGATACGCAGTATTTT
TRBV2	.	TRBD2	TRBJ2-1	CASGERTSGNNEQFF	TGTGCCAGCGGGGAGCGGACTAGCGGGAACAATGAGCAGTTCTTC
TRBV18	once	.	TRBJ2-7	CASSPFASPRYEQYF	TGTGCCAGCTCACCCTTCGCTAGTCCTCGCTACGAGCAGTACTTC
TRBV5-4	.	TRBD1	TRBJ1-6	CASSLGQGGIYNSPLHF	TGTGCCAGCAGCCTTGGACAGGGCGGGATCTATAATTCACCCCTCCACTTT
TRBV4-3	.	.	TRBJ1-2	CASSRGREFGYGYTF	TGCGCCAGCAGCCGGGGCAGGGAGTTCGGCTATGGCTACACCTTC
TRBV7-2	.	TRBD1	TRBJ2-3	CASSSPLEDRNADTQYF	TGTGCCAGCAGCTCCCCCTTAGAGGACAGGAACGCAGATACGCAGTATTTT
TRBV5-6	.	.	TRBJ2-4	CASSLVGGQNIQYF	TGTGCCAGCAGCTTGGTCGGGGGTCAAAACATTCAGTACTTC
TRBV18	.	.	TRBJ1-1	CASSPSQNTEAFF	TGTGCCAGCTCACCGTCTCAGAACACTGAAGCTTTCTTT
TRBV5-1	.	TRBD1	TRBJ1-5	CASSLDRDQPQHF	TGCGCCAGCAGCCTCGACAGGGATCAGCCCCAGCATTTT
TRBV18	once	TRBD1	TRBJ2-7	CASSPNRGRSEQYF	TGTGCCAGCTCACCGAACAGGGGGAGGAGCGAGCAGTACTTC
TRBV6-5	once	.	TRBJ2-2	CASSSSGVTGELFF	.
TRBV19	.	.	TRBJ2-2	CASSTHTSGELFF	TGTGCCAGTAGTACCCACACGAGCGGGGAGCTGTTTTTT
TRBV7-9	.	.	TRBJ2-1	CASSLILSNEQFF	TGTGCCAGCAGCTTAATTCTGTCCAATGAGCAGTTCTTC
TRBV7-2	.	TRBD2	TRBJ2-7	CASSRTSARHEQYF	TGTGCCAGCAGTCGGACTAGCGCGAGGCACGAGCAGTACTTC
TRBV14	medium-sized	TRBD1	TRBJ1-2	CASSQQTGTVDGYTF	TGTGCCAGCAGCCAACAAACCGGGACAGTTGATGGCTACACCTTC
TRBV5-1	.	TRBD1	TRBJ1-1	CASSLTGTENTEAFF	TGCGCCAGCAGCCTGACCGGGACAGAAAACACTGAAGCTTTCTTT
TRBV10-3	.	TRBD1	TRBJ1-2	CAISGTGAAKDGYTF	TGTGCCATCAGTGGGACAGGGGCAGCGAAAGATGGCTACACCTTC
TRBV10-3	once	.	TRBJ2-7	CAISGTSLSSYEQYF	TGTGCCATCAGTGGTACCAGCCTCAGCTCCTACGAGCAGTACTTC
TRBV9	few	TRBD2	TRBJ2-1	CASSPSKLAGGSNEQFF	TGTGCCAGCAGCCCCTCAAAACTAGCGGGAGGAAGCAATGAGCAGTTCTTC
TRBV5-1	.	TRBD2	TRBJ2-2	CASSGSGGSNTGELFF	TGCGCCAGCAGTGGGAGCGGGGGGTCGAACACCGGGGAGCTGTTTTTT
TRBV11-3	few	.	TRBJ2-7	CASSLGGQYEQYF	TGTGCCAGCAGCCTAGGAGGACAGTACGAGCAGTACTTC
TRBV6-1	.	TRBD2	TRBJ2-7	CASMRTSGPYEQYF	TGTGCCAGCATGAGGACTAGCGGCCCCTACGAGCAGTACTTC
TRBV5-1	.	.	TRBJ1-6	CASSLGQGHNSPLHF	TGCGCCAGCAGCTTGGGTCAGGGCCATAATTCACCCCTCCACTTT
TRBV9	.	TRBD2	TRBJ2-7	CASSPGLAGIYEQYF	TGTGCCAGCAGCCCGGGACTAGCGGGAATCTACGAGCAGTACTTC